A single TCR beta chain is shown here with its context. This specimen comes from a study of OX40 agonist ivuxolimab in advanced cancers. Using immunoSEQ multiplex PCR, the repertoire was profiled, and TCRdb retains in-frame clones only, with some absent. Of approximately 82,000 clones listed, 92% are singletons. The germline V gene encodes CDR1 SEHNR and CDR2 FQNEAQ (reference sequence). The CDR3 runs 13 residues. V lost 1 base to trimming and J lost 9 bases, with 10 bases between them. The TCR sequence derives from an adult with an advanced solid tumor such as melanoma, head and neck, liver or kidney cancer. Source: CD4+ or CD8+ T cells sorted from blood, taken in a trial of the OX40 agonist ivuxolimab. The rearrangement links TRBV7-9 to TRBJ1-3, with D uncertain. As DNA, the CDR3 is TGTGCCAGCAGCTTAGTCTCGGAGGCCACCATATATTTT. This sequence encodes CASSLVSEATIYF.